Presented here are 12 T cell receptor beta chains from one specimen sequenced in a study of beta chain features in type 1 diabetes. Expressed TCRB transcripts were sequenced, since all the RNA that had been isolated was reverse transcribed. Some clones are missing from TCRdb's copy, which holds only in-frame ones; the method was immunoSEQ multiplex PCR. Of more than 250,000 clones in the sample, about a fifth are singletons; the top ten hold 0.028%. Regarding the study as a whole: Moderately but significantly shorter TCRB CDR3s were found in Type 1 diabetes patients in all four CD4+ subsets.

Their cognate antigens are unknown. Sequenced input: naive CD4+ T cells from blood. The receptors were sampled from a woman in her thirties or forties with type 1 diabetes.

This clone was detected a few times. The chain recombines TRBV5-1 with TRBJ1-5; 9 bases agree with TRBD1. This CDR3 spans 14 amino acids. Looked up from germline, CDR1 is SGHRS and CDR2 is YFSETQ. With V trimmed by 0 bases and J by 6 bases, 1 base remained unmatched. CDR3 region: CASSLGTGAQPQHF. The CDR3 nucleotides are TGCGCCAGCAGCTTGGGGACAGGGGCTCAGCCCCAGCATTTT.

This clone was observed a handful of times. The chain has TRBV28 and TRBJ1-1; 9 bases agree with TRBD1. Germline V gene sequence: CDR1 MDHEN, CDR2 SYDVKM. V dropped 4 bases and J dropped 5; count of bases not matched to a gene: 8. The CDR3 runs 15 residues. For the CDR3, the DNA is TGTGCCAGCAGTTGCTCCGGGACAGGGTGTACTGAAGCTTTCTTT. It translates to CASSCSGTGCTEAFF.

The chain recombines TRBV6-5 with TRBJ1-1, with a possible D match to TRBD1 (6 bases). There are 15 residues in the CDR3. CDR1 and CDR2 (germline): MNHEY, SVGAGI. Trimming took off 2 bases at V and 3 bases at J, with 13 bases between the two ends. CDR3 in DNA: TGTGCCAGCAGTTACCGGGGGGCCGGGGACACTGAAGCTTTCTTT. This gives the protein CASSYRGAGDTEAFF.

The chain combines TRBV20-1 with TRBJ2-5; D ambiguous. The germline V gene encodes CDR1 DFQATT and CDR2 SNEGSKA (reference sequence). This CDR3 is 11 amino acids long. The V end was cut by 3 bases, the J end by 6 bases, with 8 bases between. The CDR3 region is CSARYLQTQYF. Here the CDR3 DNA reads TGCAGTGCTAGGTACCTACAGACCCAGTACTTC.

The chain couples TRBV7-2 to TRBJ2-6; 7 bases map to TRBD1. Per the germline V gene, CDR1 is SGHTA and CDR2 is FQGNSA. J lost 2 bases, V lost 5 bases, and 6 bases had no gene match. The CDR3 runs 16 residues. The CDR3 region is CASSRQGRAGANVLTF. The CDR3 DNA follows: TGTGCCAGCAGCAGACAGGGCCGGGCTGGGGCCAACGTCCTGACTTTC.

In this sample, this clone turned up a few times. V is TRBV5-1 and J is TRBJ1-1; the D is unclear. This CDR3 spans 15 amino acids. V was shortened by 0 bases and J by 1 base, with 10 bases between the two germline ends. Germline V CDR1 and CDR2: SGHRS, YFSETQ. CDR3 DNA: TGCGCCAGCAGCTTGGCCAGGCCGTCGAACACTGAAGCTTTCTTT. It is translated as CASSLARPSNTEAFF.

The rearrangement uses TRBV4-3 and TRBJ1-1; 8 positions match TRBD1. Unmatched junction bases numbered 3, after V lost 8 bases and J lost 1 base. The germline gives CDR1 LGHNA, CDR2 YSLEER. The CDR3 has 13 residues. CDR3 DNA: TGCGCCAGCGCGGACAGGGCGAACACTGAAGCTTTCTTT. Amino acid sequence: CASADRANTEAFF.

The V call is TRBV6-5, the J call TRBJ1-5; tentatively, D is TRBD1 (6 bases). CDR1 and CDR2 from the germline V gene are MNHEY and SVGAGI. V dropped 0 bases and J dropped 5 bases, with 11 bases sitting between them. CDR3 length: 15 amino acids. DNA for the CDR3: TGTGCCAGCAGTTACTCAGGGGCAGGGGATCAGCCCCAGCATTTT. It is translated as CASSYSGAGDQPQHF.

The table lists this clone with a few counts. The chain uses TRBV11-1 and TRBJ1-1; the match to TRBD1 covers 7 bases. CDR1 is SGHAT, CDR2 FQDESV, per germline (reference sequence). The CDR3 runs 14 residues. The V segment lost 2 bases and the J segment 5 bases; nucleotides outside the gene matches: 5. CDR3 bases: TGTGCCAGCAGCTTACCAGGGACAGTAACTGAAGCTTTCTTT. Translated: CASSLPGTVTEAFF. Full variable domain (outside the CDR3, taken from reference TRBV11-1 and TRBJ1-1): EAEVAQSPRYKITEKSQAVAFWCDPISGHATLYWYRQILGQGPELLVQFQDESVVDDSQLPKDRFSAERLKGVDSTLKIQPAELGDSAMYLCASSLPGTVTEAFFGQGTRLTVV.

This chain connects TRBV4-1 to TRBJ2-1, with a weak D call TRBD2 (6 bases). Germline V lookup: CDR1 MGHRA, CDR2 YSYEKL. Trimming removed 0 bases at V and 3 bases at J, with 24 bases between. The CDR3 totals 20 residues. The CDR3 DNA reads TGCGCCAGCAGCCAAGACAAAGGCAGTGCGGGACGGAGTAGCTACAATGAGCAGTTCTTC. Protein: CASSQDKGSAGRSSYNEQFF.

The chain employs TRBV2 and TRBJ1-1, with D hard to call. The CDR3 is made up of 14 amino acids. Germline CDR1 reads SNHLY; CDR2 reads FYNNEI. Trimming took 6 bases from V and 2 from J, leaving 13 bases between them. The CDR3 DNA follows: TGTGCCAGCAGGCTCCGCGCGGGTAACACTGAAGCTTTCTTT. This codes for CASRLRAGNTEAFF.

In its sample, this clone was seen a few times. The genes are TRBV9 and TRBJ2-6, with D perhaps matching TRBD1 (6 bases). V was trimmed by 4 bases and J by 1 base, leaving 9 bases between them. Per germline, CDR1 SGDLS and CDR2 YYNGEE. The CDR3 is 15 residues long. The CDR3 sequence: CASSPGQSGANVLTF. The CDR3 DNA reads TGTGCCAGCAGCCCCGGACAGTCTGGGGCCAACGTCCTGACTTTC.